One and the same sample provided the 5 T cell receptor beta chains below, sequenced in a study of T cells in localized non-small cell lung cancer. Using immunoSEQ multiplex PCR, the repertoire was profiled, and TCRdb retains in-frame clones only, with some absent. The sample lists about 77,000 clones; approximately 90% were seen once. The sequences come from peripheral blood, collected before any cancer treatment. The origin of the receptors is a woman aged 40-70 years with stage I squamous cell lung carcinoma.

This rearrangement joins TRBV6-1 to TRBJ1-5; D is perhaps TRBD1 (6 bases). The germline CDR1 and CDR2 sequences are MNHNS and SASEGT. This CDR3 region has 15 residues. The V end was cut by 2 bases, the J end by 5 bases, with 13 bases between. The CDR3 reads CASSELYREDQPQHF. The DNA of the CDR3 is TGTGCCAGCAGTGAACTCTACAGGGAGGATCAGCCCCAGCATTTT.

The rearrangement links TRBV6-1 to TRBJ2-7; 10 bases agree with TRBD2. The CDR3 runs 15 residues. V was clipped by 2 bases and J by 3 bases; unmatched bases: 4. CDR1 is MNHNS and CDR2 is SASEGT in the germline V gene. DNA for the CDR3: TGTGCCAGCAGTGAACTAGCGGGGGCATTCTACGAGCAGTACTTC. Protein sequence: CASSELAGAFYEQYF.

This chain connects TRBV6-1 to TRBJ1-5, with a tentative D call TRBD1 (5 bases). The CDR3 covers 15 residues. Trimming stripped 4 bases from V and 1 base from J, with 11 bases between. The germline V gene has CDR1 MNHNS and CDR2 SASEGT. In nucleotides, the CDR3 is TGTGCCAGCAGTGGACCCGGGACGAGCAATCAGCCCCAGCATTTT. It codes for CASSGPGTSNQPQHF.

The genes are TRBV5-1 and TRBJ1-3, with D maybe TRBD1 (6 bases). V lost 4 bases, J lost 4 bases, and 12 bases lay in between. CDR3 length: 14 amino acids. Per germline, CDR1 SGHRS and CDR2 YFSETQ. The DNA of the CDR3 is TGCGCCAGCAGCCCAGGGGTAGACGGAAACACCATATATTTT. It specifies CASSPGVDGNTIYF.

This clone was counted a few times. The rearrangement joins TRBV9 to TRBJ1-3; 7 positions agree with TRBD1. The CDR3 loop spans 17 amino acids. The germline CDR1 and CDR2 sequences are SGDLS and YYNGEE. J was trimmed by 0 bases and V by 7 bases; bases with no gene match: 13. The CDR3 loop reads CASGEGAGLPSGNTIYF. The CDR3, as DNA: TGTGCCAGCGGAGAGGGGGCAGGGCTTCCCTCTGGAAACACCATATATTTT.